The 32 T cell receptor beta chains in this list originate from one sample, sequenced in a study of blood T cell repertoires in COVID-19. Repertoires were generated with immunoSEQ multiplex PCR, while TCRdb's copy carries only in-frame clones and drops some. The profile shows 100,000 to 150,000 clones, roughly 80% of them singletons. The sample taken for sequencing was peripheral blood. These receptors were collected from an elderly woman with acute or convalescent COVID-19.

The gene calls are TRBV19 and TRBJ1-1; D is possibly TRBD1 (5 bases). CDR1 and CDR2 from the germline V gene are LNHDA and SQIVND (reference sequence). V was clipped by 4 bases and J by 3 bases, with 15 bases between them. The CDR3 runs to 15 residues. This CDR3 reads CASSTGAGTHTEAFF. DNA for the CDR3: TGTGCCAGTAGTACCGGGGCGGGGACGCACACTGAAGCTTTCTTT.

This sequence joins TRBV27 and TRBJ2-1; D may be TRBD2 (5 bases). Germline V lookup: CDR1 MNHEY, CDR2 SMNVEV (reference sequence). Trimming took 2 bases from V and 2 from J, leaving 13 bases between them. This CDR3 has 16 amino acids. The CDR3 DNA reads as TGTGCCAGCAGTTTAGCGAGCGGTAAAACCTACAATGAGCAGTTCTTC. Its translation is CASSLASGKTYNEQFF.

This clone showed up just a few times. This chain links TRBV20-1 with TRBJ1-1; D remains ambiguous. Germline CDR1 DFQATT, CDR2 SNEGSKA (reference sequence). The CDR3 is 11 residues long. Trimming left V 3 bases short and J 7 bases short, with 9 bases between. The CDR3 sequence is CSASSSFEAFF. CDR3 bases: TGCAGTGCTAGTTCGTCTTTTGAAGCTTTCTTT.

As regards this clone: At one end the junction does not follow the germline gene, possibly because of a read error. This rearrangement joins TRBV20-1 to TRBJ1-3; 8 bases agree with TRBD1. The CDR3 consists of 11 residues. Germline loops: CDR1 DFQATT, CDR2 SNEGSKA (reference sequence). In DNA form, the CDR3 reads TGCAGTGCTAGAGGCGGACAGGGCGTGCATTTT. Translated, it gives CSARGGQGVHF.

There are a few counts of this clone. The chain joins TRBV7-9 to TRBJ2-1, with 9 nucleotides matching TRBD1. The CDR3 spans 16 residues. Germline-derived CDR1 and CDR2 are SEHNR and FQNEAQ (reference sequence). V lost 6 bases and J lost 4; bases outside the gene matches: 10. The CDR3, as DNA: TGTGCCAGCAGTCAAAGACAGGGGGGGAGTTACAATGAGCAGTTCTTC. Its translation is CASSQRQGGSYNEQFF.

The chain is built from TRBV18 and TRBJ2-7; TRBD2 aligns across 7 bases. J was trimmed by 3 bases and V by 1 base; bases with no gene match: 3. This CDR3 contains 14 residues. CDR1 and CDR2 from the germline V gene are KGHSH and LQKENI. CDR3 nucleotides: TGTGCCAGCTCACCACGAGGCGGGGGCTACGAGCAGTACTTC. Its translation: CASSPRGGGYEQYF.

The chain employs TRBV3-1 (or the pseudogene TRBV3-2) and TRBJ1-5, with no clear D. Germline V gives CDR1 LGHDT, CDR2 YNNKEL (reference sequence). The CDR3 has 13 amino acids. The germline V and J ends were trimmed by 0 bases and 6 bases, with 6 bases remaining between them. The CDR3 DNA sequence: TGTGCCAGCAGCCAAGACAGGCTTCAGCCCCAGCATTTT. Translating it yields CASSQDRLQPQHF.

The chain links TRBV9 to TRBJ2-7, with a tentative D call TRBD2 (7 bases). The CDR3 covers 16 residues. Trimming took 0 bases from V and 1 from J, leaving 14 bases between them. Germline values: CDR1 SGDLS, CDR2 YYNGEE. The CDR3 coding sequence is TGTGCCAGCAGCGTAGCTGGGGGGGCTAGGTCCTACGAGCAGTACTTC. Its translation: CASSVAGGARSYEQYF.

The chain combines TRBV5-4 with TRBJ2-7; D is possibly TRBD1 (5 bases). Germline V CDR1 and CDR2: SGHNT, YYREEE (reference sequence). This CDR3 contains 16 residues. With 4 bases removed from V and 5 bases from J, the gap between germline ends came to 22 bases. CDR3 protein: CASSPRPPDSPNEQYF. The CDR3 bases are TGTGCCAGCAGCCCCCGCCCCCCCGACAGTCCCAACGAGCAGTACTTC. The whole variable domain, remainder taken from reference TRBV5-4 and TRBJ2-7, is ETGVTQSPTHLIKTRGQQVTLRCSSQSGHNTVSWYQQALGQGPQFIFQYYREEENGRGNFPPRFSGLQFPNYSSELNVNALELDDSALYLCASSPRPPDSPNEQYFGPGTRLTVT.

The chain carries TRBV6-5 and TRBJ2-4; 8 bases match TRBD1. Germline loops: CDR1 MNHEY, CDR2 SVGAGI. V trimming: 10 bases; J trimming: 3 bases; junction bases outside the gene matches: 5. The CDR3 covers 13 residues. CDR3 DNA sequence: TGTGCCACCCGGGGGACAGGCAAAAACATTCAGTACTTC. Its protein product is CATRGTGKNIQYF.

The rearrangement joins TRBV4-3 to TRBJ1-5; D unresolved. CDR1 and CDR2 (germline): LGHNA, YSLEER. V was pared by 5 bases and J by 4 bases, with 9 bases between. The CDR3 has 13 residues. DNA of the CDR3: TGCGCCAGCAGCGAAAACAGAAATCAGCCCCAGCATTTT. This codes for CASSENRNQPQHF.

The genes are TRBV5-1 and TRBJ2-5, with 8 bases fitting TRBD2. CDR1 and CDR2 from the germline V gene are SGHRS and YFSETQ. V shed 9 bases, J shed 1 base, and the junction held 14 bases outside the gene matches. This CDR3 is built from 16 residues. CDR3 amino acids: CATRPSGGLGQETQYF. The CDR3 coding sequence is TGCGCCACCCGGCCCTCGGGGGGGTTGGGCCAAGAGACCCAGTACTTC.

This rearrangement joins TRBV12-3 or TRBV12-4 to TRBJ2-5; a possible D gene is TRBD2 (5 bases). The CDR3 covers 13 residues. The V end was cut by 7 bases, the J end by 4 bases, with 13 bases between. Here the CDR3 reads CASTLDRGETQYF. The CDR3 DNA reads as TGTGCCAGCACCCTTGACCGGGGAGAGACCCAGTACTTC.

The chain is built from TRBV19 and TRBJ1-5; TRBD1 matches at 10 bases. This CDR3 has 15 residues. With V trimmed by 3 bases and J by 11 bases, 10 bases remained unmatched. Germline V CDR1 and CDR2: LNHDA, SQIVND (reference sequence). CDR3 DNA sequence: TGTGCCAGTAGTATTATCGGACAGGGGGGCTCGGCCCAGCATTTT. Protein: CASSIIGQGGSAQHF.

The CDR3 reads CASSYSADASGNTIYF. CDR3 coding DNA: TGTGCCAGCAGTTACTCGGCAGATGCCTCTGGAAACACCATATATTTT. The chain joins TRBV6-5 to TRBJ1-3; no clear D gene. Per the germline V gene, CDR1 is MNHEY and CDR2 is SVGAGI. This CDR3 region has 16 residues. The V end lost 0 bases, the J end lost 0 bases, and 9 bases lay between the germline ends.

This chain connects TRBV5-6 to TRBJ1-1; 7 bases match TRBD1. The CDR3 contains 16 residues. With 0 bases clipped from V and 1 base from J, the junction kept 6 bases outside the gene matches. Germline lookup yields CDR1 SGHDT and CDR2 YYEEEE. This CDR3 is CASSLDRGFENTEAFF. For the CDR3, the DNA is TGTGCCAGCAGCTTGGACAGGGGATTCGAGAACACTGAAGCTTTCTTT.

CDR3 sequence (DNA): TGTGCCAGCAGCCCCGAGGCGGCATCTCCTGGAAACACCATATATTTT. This codes for CASSPEAASPGNTIYF. The genes are TRBV3-1 (or the pseudogene TRBV3-2) and TRBJ1-3; D is undetermined. Trimming removed 4 bases at V and 2 bases at J, with 15 bases between. CDR3 size: 16 residues. Germline loops: CDR1 LGHDT, CDR2 YNNKEL (reference sequence).

This chain links TRBV5-5 with TRBJ2-1; D uncertain. This CDR3 is 13 amino acids long. CDR1 SGHKS and CDR2 YYEKEE come from the germline V gene (reference sequence). Trimming left V 1 base short and J 7 bases short, with 9 bases between. CDR3 region: CASSLRGPNEQFF. CDR3 sequence (DNA): TGTGCCAGCAGCTTGCGAGGTCCAAATGAGCAGTTCTTC. Based on the CDR3 plus reference TRBV5-5 and TRBJ2-1, the full variable domain is DAGVTQSPTHLIKTRGQQVTLRCSPISGHKSVSWYQQVLGQGPQFIFQYYEKEERGRGNFPDRFSARQFPNYSSELNVNALLLGDSALYLCASSLRGPNEQFFGPGTRLTVL.

The chain combines TRBV19 with TRBJ1-5, with 10 bases that match TRBD1. Germline V gene lookup returns CDR1 LNHDA and CDR2 SQIVND (reference sequence). J was trimmed by 5 bases and V by 3 bases; bases with no gene match: 4. The CDR3 extends over 15 amino acids. This CDR3 is CASSMWGTGDQPQHF. The DNA of the CDR3 is TGTGCCAGTAGTATGTGGGGGACAGGGGATCAGCCCCAGCATTTT.

V usage is TRBV30 and J usage is TRBJ2-7, with TRBD1 matching over 10 bases. Trimming removed 2 bases from V and 6 bases from J; junction bases left unmatched: 4. Germline V gene data show CDR1 as GTSNPN and CDR2 as SVGIG (reference sequence). This CDR3 is 13 amino acids long. The CDR3 DNA reads TGTGCCTGGAGTTCGGGACAGGGGTTCGAGCAGTACTTC. Protein sequence: CAWSSGQGFEQYF.

CDR3: CASRSEGSQFF. The CDR3 DNA follows: TGTGCCAGCAGATCTGAAGGGAGCCAGTTCTTC. This chain joins TRBV3-1 (or the pseudogene TRBV3-2) and TRBJ2-1, with D perhaps TRBD2 (5 bases). Trimming left V 6 bases short and J 13 bases short, with 13 bases between. CDR1 LGHDT and CDR2 YNNKEL come from the germline V gene (reference sequence). The CDR3 contains 11 residues.

The J gene is TRBJ2-3, the V gene TRBV5-4; D is undetermined. V lost 4 bases and J lost 3, with 12 bases in between. Germline values: CDR1 SGHNT, CDR2 YYREEE (reference sequence). The CDR3 contains 14 residues. This CDR3 reads CASSPTLVTDTQYF. In DNA, the CDR3 is TGTGCCAGCAGCCCCACCCTAGTTACAGATACGCAGTATTTT.

V gene TRBV3-1 (or the pseudogene TRBV3-2) combines with J gene TRBJ2-7; TRBD2 might be the D (5 bases). Germline CDR1 reads LGHDT; CDR2 reads YNNKEL (reference sequence). This CDR3 comprises 13 residues. The germline V and J ends were trimmed by 10 bases and 0 bases, with 13 bases remaining between them. As DNA, the CDR3 is TGTGCCACGTCAGAGGGATTCTCCTACGAGCAGTACTTC. Its translation: CATSEGFSYEQYF.

This clone has just one count. The CDR3 coding sequence is TGTGCCAGTAGTATCGGGACAGACTATGGCTACACCTTC. It specifies CASSIGTDYGYTF. The chain combines TRBV19 with TRBJ1-2; 7 nucleotides agree with TRBD1. The V gene end was trimmed by 3 bases and the J gene end by 3 bases; junction bases not matched to a gene: 1. CDR3 length: 13 residues. Germline CDR1 reads LNHDA; CDR2 reads SQIVND (reference sequence).

V gene TRBV19 combines with J gene TRBJ2-1; D might be TRBD1 (5 bases). Per the germline V gene, CDR1 is LNHDA and CDR2 is SQIVND (reference sequence). The V end was cut by 3 bases, the J end by 0 bases, with 12 bases between. CDR3 length equals 16 residues. CDR3 sequence reads: CASSILQGSSYNEQFF. CDR3 nucleotides: TGTGCCAGTAGTATCCTTCAGGGAAGCTCCTACAATGAGCAGTTCTTC.

The chain has TRBV12-3 or TRBV12-4 and TRBJ1-2; TRBD1 matches 9 bases. Trimming removed 8 bases from V and 4 bases from J; junction bases left unmatched: 5. The CDR3 spans 13 residues. CDR3: CASSRDRVYGYTF. For the CDR3, the DNA is TGTGCCAGCTCCAGGGACAGGGTCTATGGCTACACCTTC.

The chain couples TRBV15 to TRBJ2-1; D may be TRBD1 (5 bases). The CDR3 is made up of 16 amino acids. The V end lost 5 bases, the J end lost 4 bases, and 18 bases lay between the germline ends. CDR1 and CDR2 from the germline V gene are LNHNV and YYDKDF (reference sequence). CDR3 DNA: TGTGCCACCAGCGGCGGTGTGGGGCTCCAATACAATGAGCAGTTCTTC. Its protein product is CATSGGVGLQYNEQFF.

The chain uses TRBV7-2 and TRBJ2-2; 8 nucleotides match TRBD2. V trimming: 5 bases; J trimming: 8 bases; junction bases outside the gene matches: 13. Germline V gene lookup returns CDR1 SGHTA and CDR2 FQGNSA. CDR3 length: 16 amino acids. The CDR3 sequence is CASSPRGTSSAGELFF. The DNA for the CDR3 is TGTGCCAGCAGCCCTCGGGGGACTAGTAGTGCTGGGGAGCTGTTTTTT.

This chain joins TRBV6-5 and TRBJ1-1; a possible D gene is TRBD1 (5 bases). CDR3 length: 16 amino acids. V lost 0 bases and J lost 0, with 11 bases in between. From germline, CDR1 is MNHEY and CDR2 SVGAGI. The CDR3 DNA reads as TGTGCCAGCAGTTACTCGTCGGGGGGAATGAACACTGAAGCTTTCTTT. Amino acid sequence: CASSYSSGGMNTEAFF.

The CDR3 nucleotides are TGTGCCAGCAGCTTAAGGCAGGGTACTGAAGCTTTCTTT. Its translation is CASSLRQGTEAFF. The rearrangement links TRBV7-7 to TRBJ1-1; possible D gene TRBD1, 5 bases. This CDR3 contains 13 residues. Germline V gene lookup returns CDR1 SSHAT and CDR2 FNYEAQ (reference sequence). Trimming took off 2 bases at V and 5 bases at J, with 9 bases between the two ends.

The chain has TRBV19 and TRBJ1-6, with D possibly being TRBD1 (5 bases). Germline assignment: CDR1 LNHDA and CDR2 SQIVND (reference sequence). This CDR3 contains 14 residues. Trimming shortened V by 7 bases and J by 7 bases, and 14 bases separated the two germline ends. The DNA for the CDR3 is TGTGCCAGTACCTCCGGGACTAAGAATTCACCCCTCCACTTT. The encoded protein is CASTSGTKNSPLHF.

This clone was recorded only once. The J gene is TRBJ1-2, the V gene TRBV5-5; no clear D. This CDR3 contains 14 residues. Germline loops: CDR1 SGHKS, CDR2 YYEKEE (reference sequence). V lost 3 bases and J lost 5, with 14 bases in between. CDR3 sequence reads: CASSSQVADYGYTF. The CDR3 nucleotides are TGTGCCAGCAGCTCCCAGGTCGCAGATTATGGCTACACCTTC. Full variable domain (outside the CDR3, taken from reference TRBV5-5 and TRBJ1-2): DAGVTQSPTHLIKTRGQQVTLRCSPISGHKSVSWYQQVLGQGPQFIFQYYEKEERGRGNFPDRFSARQFPNYSSELNVNALLLGDSALYLCASSSQVADYGYTFGSGTRLTVV.